This T cell receptor beta chain was identified during a study of response to subunit inactivated influenza vaccine. TCRdb used MiXCR to reprocess the RT-PCR reads, holding one entry per CDR3 protein. The sample holds about 520,000 distinct CDR3 sequences, approximately 7.2% seen once. CDR3 length equals 14 residues. V dropped 9 bases and J dropped 3 bases, with 15 bases sitting between them. Study results and caveats: Authors suggested each seasonal influenza vaccination recruits few new T cells.

This clonotype was seen many times. Its cognate antigen is unknown. This specimen was PBMCs from blood, taken less than 25 months after vaccination. The sequence came from a man between 50 and 70 years old who received an inactivated influenza vaccine. This sequence joins TRBV12-3 or TRBV12-4 and TRBJ1-5, with D possibly TRBD1 on 6 matching bases. CDR3 in amino acids: CASRPGTSNQPQHF. The CDR3 DNA is TGTGCCAGTCGCCCCGGGACATCCAATCAGCCCCAGCATTTT.